What follows describes a single TCR beta chain. The antigen is not known. This table comes from immunoSEQ multiplex PCR, and its TCRdb copy is limited to in-frame clones, with some not included. The table has some 86,000 clones, approximately 93% seen once. These data are taken from a study of cytomegalovirus exposure and HLA in healthy donors. Whole-study findings and limits: TCR beta chains numbering 164 were designated cytomegalovirus-associated. Rarity marked most TCR sequences, yet some public TCRs occurred in many donors.

CDR1 and CDR2 (germline): SQVTM, ANQGSEA. The CDR3 spans 13 residues. V was trimmed by 4 bases and J by 2 bases, leaving 10 bases between them. The TCR originated in a woman in her twenties or thirties in good health and CMV-seronegative. This chain connects TRBV29-1 to TRBJ2-3; D may be TRBD1 (5 bases). The sequenced material came from PBMCs. CDR3 sequence: CSVGTQLTDTQYF. The CDR3 nucleotides are TGCAGCGTTGGGACACAACTCACAGATACGCAGTATTTT.